The 13 T cell receptor beta chains below come from one sample, sequenced in a study of T-cell reconstitution after alpha-beta-depleted transplantation in children. Construction of the TCRbeta library involved unique molecular identifiers. TCRdb re-called the PCR reads with MiXCR, one entry per CDR3 protein. This table holds 400,000 to 500,000 distinct CDR3 sequences, approximately 10% found once. This specimen was PBMCs from the stem cell graft donor, taken from the stem cell graft. All receptors come from a human donor who donated a stem cell graft to a child with acute myeloid leukemia.

This clonotype has only a few counts. The genes are TRBV20-1 and TRBJ2-3; 8 nucleotides line up with TRBD2. This CDR3 has 14 residues. The junction had 19 bases not matched to a gene; V was cut back by 6 bases and J by 14 bases. Germline-derived CDR1 and CDR2 are DFQATT and SNEGSKA (reference sequence). As DNA, the CDR3 is TGCAGTGCAGGGGGGGGTCTAGCGGGCCCCTTGGGGTATTTT. This codes for CSAGGGLAGPLGYF.

This clonotype has only a few counts. This rearrangement joins TRBV2 to TRBJ2-1; D perhaps matches TRBD1 (6 bases). Germline loops: CDR1 SNHLY, CDR2 FYNNEI. V was cut by 3 bases and J by 9 bases, with 12 bases left in between. This CDR3 has 13 residues. CDR3 in amino acids: CASSDNRESEQFF. The CDR3 DNA follows: TGTGCCAGCAGTGATAACAGGGAGAGTGAGCAGTTCTTC.

This clonotype has just a few counts. The J gene is TRBJ2-1, the V gene TRBV5-1, with 8 bases matching TRBD1. V dropped 3 bases and J dropped 0; count of bases not matched to a gene: 5. CDR3 length equals 16 residues. Germline values: CDR1 SGHRS, CDR2 YFSETQ. Here the CDR3 DNA reads TGCGCCAGCAGCTGGACAGGGTTCAGCTCCTACAATGAGCAGTTCTTC. This sequence encodes CASSWTGFSSYNEQFF. The full variable domain, completed using reference TRBV5-1 and TRBJ2-1, is KAGVTQTPRYLIKTRGQQVTLSCSPISGHRSVSWYQQTPGQGLQFLFEYFSETQRNKGNFPGRFSGRQFSNSRSEMNVSTLELGDSALYLCASSWTGFSSYNEQFFGPGTRLTVL.

The V gene is TRBV5-1, the J gene TRBJ1-4; TRBD1 matches at 8 bases. With V trimmed by 3 bases and J by 2 bases, 6 bases remained unmatched. The CDR3 is 16 residues long. Germline V gene data show CDR1 as SGHRS and CDR2 as YFSETQ. The CDR3 DNA reads as TGCGCCAGCAGCTCGCGGGGGGACAGGACTAATGAAAAACTGTTTTTT. It yields the protein CASSSRGDRTNEKLFF.

In its sample, this clonotype was seen many times. CDR3 coding DNA: TGTGCCAGCAGCTTAGGGGGTGGGAATGAGCAGTTCTTC. Protein: CASSLGGGNEQFF. The chain combines TRBV7-9 with TRBJ2-1; D ambiguous. Germline V gives CDR1 SEHNR, CDR2 FQNEAQ (reference sequence). The germline V and J ends were trimmed by 1 base and 7 bases, with 8 bases remaining between them. The CDR3 sequence is 13 residues long.

V is TRBV3-1 and J is TRBJ2-1, with 15 bases aligning to TRBD2. The germline V gene has CDR1 LGHDT and CDR2 YNNKEL (reference sequence). This CDR3 contains 18 residues. Trimming removed 7 bases from V and 2 bases from J; junction bases left unmatched: 9. The CDR3 DNA is TGTGCCAGCACCCCGGGACTAGCGGGAGGAAAGGCCTACAATGAGCAGTTCTTC. This translates into CASTPGLAGGKAYNEQFF.

This clonotype was observed a handful of times. The CDR3 spells CASSLLGQGGEYGYTF. The DNA for the CDR3 is TGTGCCAGCAGCCTACTGGGACAGGGTGGGGAGTATGGCTACACCTTC. The chain couples TRBV3-1 to TRBJ1-2; 9 nucleotides align to TRBD1. The trim removed 4 bases at V and 5 bases at J, leaving 11 bases unmatched. Germline CDR1 and CDR2: LGHDT and YNNKEL (reference sequence). The CDR3 totals 16 residues. The variable domain in full, with the rest retrieved from reference TRBV3-1 and TRBJ1-2, is DTAVSQTPKYLVTQMGNDKSIKCEQNLGHDTMYWYKQDSKKFLKIMFSYNNKELIINETVPNRFSPKSPDKAHLNLHINSLELGDSAVYFCASSLLGQGGEYGYTFGSGTRLTVV.

This clonotype appeared many times. The chain uses TRBV20-1 and TRBJ2-1; 8 bases line up with TRBD2. This CDR3 has 16 amino acids. V shed 3 bases and J 3 bases; nucleotides not matched to a gene: 10. Germline V gives CDR1 DFQATT, CDR2 SNEGSKA (reference sequence). The CDR3: CSASRSGTFNYNEQFF. CDR3 DNA sequence: TGCAGTGCTAGTCGTAGCGGGACTTTCAACTACAATGAGCAGTTCTTC.

This clonotype was recorded many times. The chain recombines TRBV12-3 or TRBV12-4 with TRBJ2-5; D gene uncertain. The CDR3 is made up of 13 amino acids. Trimming stripped 6 bases from V and 1 base from J, with 9 bases between. The CDR3 is CASSLQIQETQYF. The CDR3 DNA is TGTGCCAGCAGCCTACAGATCCAAGAGACCCAGTACTTC.

This clonotype appeared many times. This chain connects TRBV13 to TRBJ2-5, with 11 bases lining up with TRBD1. The germline V gene has CDR1 PRHDT and CDR2 FYEKMQ (reference sequence). V shed 2 bases, J shed 4 bases, and the junction held 3 bases outside the gene matches. The CDR3 totals 15 residues. This chain's CDR3 is CASSLRTGGAETQYF. CDR3 nucleotide sequence: TGTGCCAGCAGCTTAAGGACAGGGGGCGCAGAGACCCAGTACTTC.

This clonotype showed up many times. V usage is TRBV7-2 and J usage is TRBJ2-3; D is unclear. V lost 5 bases and J lost 2, with 11 bases in between. In germline, CDR1 is SGHTA, CDR2 FQGNSA. This CDR3 region has 14 residues. CDR3 coding DNA: TGTGCCAGCAGCATCGCATTCCCCACAGATACGCAGTATTTT. It translates to CASSIAFPTDTQYF.

This clonotype showed up just a few times. The chain links TRBV4-1 to TRBJ2-2; D gene unclear. The CDR3 loop spans 13 amino acids. Between the trimmed V and J ends, which lost 2 bases and 6 bases, there was a span of 7 bases. Germline V lookup: CDR1 MGHRA, CDR2 YSYEKL. CDR3 region: CASSQQVAGELFF. The DNA for the CDR3 is TGCGCCAGCAGCCAACAGGTCGCCGGGGAGCTGTTTTTT.

Only a few counts were recorded for this clonotype. The chain joins TRBV7-8 to TRBJ1-6; no clear D gene. Between the trimmed V and J ends, which lost 6 bases and 7 bases, there was a span of 7 bases. Germline assignment: CDR1 SGHVS and CDR2 FQNEAQ. The CDR3 has 12 amino acids. CDR3 region: CASRPGNSPLHF. As DNA, the CDR3 is TGTGCCAGCAGGCCAGGAAATTCACCCCTCCACTTT.